The clone carrying this T cell receptor beta chain was observed many times. Its antigen is not identified. One end of the junction is discordant with germline, which a read error may explain. These data are taken from a study of human T cells and chemical hapten exposure. Study at large: Sensitizing treatment utilized 2% DPC over a roughly 2 cm by roughly 2 cm portion of upper inner arm skin. Study-level results: Following DPC sensitization, TCRs present above 1 in 1000 frequency showed no change. Healthy people's immune response may differ from that of the donors, who had alopecia.

TCRdb ran MiXCR on the RACE reads and lists one entry per CDR3 protein. The top ten clones hold around 2.1% of a sample with just under 65,000 distinct CDR3 sequences, approximately 9.9% of them seen once. Time point denoted: patch test 3, about 24 weeks after DPC sensitization. Treatment here: therapeutic diphenylcyclopropenone sensitization with weekly scalp DPC. Blood sampling occurred before each patch-test application. The CDR3 length is 10 residues. Per the germline V gene, CDR1 is MDHEN and CDR2 is SYDVKM. The specimen comprised whole blood, sampled in connection with sensitization to the hapten diphenylcyclopropenone (DPC). The receptor comes from a woman in her twenties or thirties with alopecia areata. Some clones in this sample may be carry-over from other donors' samples. The chain employs TRBV28 and TRBJ2-1, with 7 bases that match TRBD1. The CDR3 DNA reads TGTGCCAGTTCGGGACAGACGAAAGAATTC. This gives the protein CASSGQTKEF.